This TCR beta chain was identified in a study of beta chain features in type 1 diabetes. General observations from the study: The naive, central memory and Treg TCRB repertoires of patients appeared to be more similar to one another than those of healthy donors. Overrepresentation of cells with high TCR expression could result from cDNA sequencing.

J lost 8 bases, V lost 5 bases, and 7 bases had no gene match. In germline, CDR1 is MNHNS, CDR2 SASEGT. This CDR3 spans 15 amino acids. As to this clone: Antigen specificity is unknown.

The entirety of the isolated RNA underwent reverse transcription, so expressed TCRB transcripts were sequenced. Measured with immunoSEQ multiplex PCR; TCRdb has only the in-frame clones, and not every one. The sample has under 900,000 clones; about 17% are singletons. CD45RO/CCR7/CD25/CD127/CD95/CD27 sorting isolated CD4+ naive, central memory, regulatory and stem cell-like memory cells. Purity of each sorted population was above 98%. The receptor was isolated from a woman under 30 in good health. The sequenced sample was naive CD4+ T cells from blood. The chain employs TRBV6-1 and TRBJ1-4, with 11 bases identical to TRBD1. The CDR3 region has the DNA TGTGCCAGCAGTAGGGACAGGGGGATCGGGGAAAAACTGTTTTTT. Translating gives CASSRDRGIGEKLFF.